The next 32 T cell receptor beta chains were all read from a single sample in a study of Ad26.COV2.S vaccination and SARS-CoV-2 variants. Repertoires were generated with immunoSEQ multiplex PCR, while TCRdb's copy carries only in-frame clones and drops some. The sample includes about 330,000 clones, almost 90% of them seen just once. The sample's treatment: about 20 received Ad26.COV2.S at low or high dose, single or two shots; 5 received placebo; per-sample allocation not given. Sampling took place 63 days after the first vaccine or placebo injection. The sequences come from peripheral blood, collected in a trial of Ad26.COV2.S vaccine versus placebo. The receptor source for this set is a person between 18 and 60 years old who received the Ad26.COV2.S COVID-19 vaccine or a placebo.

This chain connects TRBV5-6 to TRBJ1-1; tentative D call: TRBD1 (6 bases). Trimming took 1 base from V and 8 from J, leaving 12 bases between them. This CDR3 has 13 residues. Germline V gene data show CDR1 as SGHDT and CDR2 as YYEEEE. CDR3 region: CASSLRGGGEAFF. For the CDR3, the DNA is TGTGCCAGCAGCTTGCGAGGGGGTGGCGAAGCTTTCTTT.

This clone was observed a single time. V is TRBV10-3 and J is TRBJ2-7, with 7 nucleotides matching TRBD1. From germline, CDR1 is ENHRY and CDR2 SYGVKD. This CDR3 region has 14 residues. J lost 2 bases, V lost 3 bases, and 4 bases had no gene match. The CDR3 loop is CAISDTGTAYEQYV. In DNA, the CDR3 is TGTGCCATCAGTGATACCGGGACAGCCTACGAGCAGTACGTC.

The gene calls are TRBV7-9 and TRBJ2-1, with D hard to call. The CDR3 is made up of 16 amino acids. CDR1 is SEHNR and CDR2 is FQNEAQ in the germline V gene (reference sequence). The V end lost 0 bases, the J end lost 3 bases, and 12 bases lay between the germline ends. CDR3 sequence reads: CASSLAYGILYNEQFF. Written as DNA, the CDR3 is TGTGCCAGCAGCTTAGCTTACGGAATCCTCTACAATGAGCAGTTCTTC.

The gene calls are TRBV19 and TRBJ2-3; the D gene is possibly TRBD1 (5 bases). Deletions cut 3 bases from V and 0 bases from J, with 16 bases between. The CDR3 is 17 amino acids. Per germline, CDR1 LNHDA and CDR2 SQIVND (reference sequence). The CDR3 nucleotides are TGTGCCAGTAGTATTGCCACTTTGACAGCCAGCACAGATACGCAGTATTTT. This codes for CASSIATLTASTDTQYF.

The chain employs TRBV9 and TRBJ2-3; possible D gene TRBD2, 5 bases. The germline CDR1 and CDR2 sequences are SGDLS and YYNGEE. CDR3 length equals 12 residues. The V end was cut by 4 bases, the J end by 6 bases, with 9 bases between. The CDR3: CASSIRGDTQYF. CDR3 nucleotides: TGTGCCAGCAGCATCCGGGGTGATACGCAGTATTTT.

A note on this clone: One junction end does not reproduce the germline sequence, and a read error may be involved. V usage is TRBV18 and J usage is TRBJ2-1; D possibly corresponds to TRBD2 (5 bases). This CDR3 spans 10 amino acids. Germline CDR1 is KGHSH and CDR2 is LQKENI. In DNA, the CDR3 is TGTGCCAGCTCAGGCCGGGATGCGATCTTC. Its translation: CASSGRDAIF.

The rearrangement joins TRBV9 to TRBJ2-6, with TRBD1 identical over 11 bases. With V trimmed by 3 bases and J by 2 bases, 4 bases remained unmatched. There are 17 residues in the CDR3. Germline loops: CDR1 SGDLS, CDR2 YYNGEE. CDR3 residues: CASSAGTGGPGANVLTF. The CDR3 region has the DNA TGTGCCAGCAGCGCCGGGACAGGGGGTCCTGGGGCCAACGTCCTGACTTTC.

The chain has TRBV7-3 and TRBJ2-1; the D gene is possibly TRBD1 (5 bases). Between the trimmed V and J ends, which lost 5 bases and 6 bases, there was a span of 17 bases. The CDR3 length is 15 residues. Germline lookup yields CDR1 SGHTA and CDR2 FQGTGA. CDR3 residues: CASSPRTRSRNEQFF. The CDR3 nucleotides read TGTGCCAGCAGCCCCAGGACACGGTCCCGCAATGAGCAGTTCTTC.

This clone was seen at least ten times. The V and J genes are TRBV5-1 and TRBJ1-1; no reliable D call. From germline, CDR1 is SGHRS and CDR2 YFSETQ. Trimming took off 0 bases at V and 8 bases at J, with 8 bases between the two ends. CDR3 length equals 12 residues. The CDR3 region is CASSLVEGEAFF. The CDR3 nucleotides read TGCGCCAGCAGCTTGGTGGAGGGAGAAGCTTTCTTT.

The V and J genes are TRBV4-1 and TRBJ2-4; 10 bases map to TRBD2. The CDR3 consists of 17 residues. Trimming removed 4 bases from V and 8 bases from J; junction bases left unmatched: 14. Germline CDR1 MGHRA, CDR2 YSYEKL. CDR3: CASSPTPSGRAGDIQYF. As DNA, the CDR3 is TGCGCCAGCAGCCCCACGCCCAGCGGGAGGGCCGGGGACATTCAGTACTTC.

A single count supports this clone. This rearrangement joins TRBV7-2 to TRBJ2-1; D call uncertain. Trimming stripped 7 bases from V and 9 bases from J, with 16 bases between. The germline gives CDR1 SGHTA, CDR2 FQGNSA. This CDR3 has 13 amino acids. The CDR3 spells CASTRFLSPEQFF. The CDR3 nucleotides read TGTGCCAGCACCCGATTCCTCTCCCCTGAGCAGTTCTTC.

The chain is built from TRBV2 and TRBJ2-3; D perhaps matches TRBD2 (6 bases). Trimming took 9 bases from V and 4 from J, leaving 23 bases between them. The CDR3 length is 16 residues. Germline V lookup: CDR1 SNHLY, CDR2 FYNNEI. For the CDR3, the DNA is TGTGCCAGTCCCTCTAAGCGTCCGGAGGGCCCAGATACGCAGTATTTT. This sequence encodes CASPSKRPEGPDTQYF.

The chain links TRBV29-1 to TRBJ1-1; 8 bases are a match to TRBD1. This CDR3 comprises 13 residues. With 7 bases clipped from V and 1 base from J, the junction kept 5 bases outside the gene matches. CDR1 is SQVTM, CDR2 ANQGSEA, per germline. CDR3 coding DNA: TGCAGCGGGGGGACAGGACCGAACACTGAAGCTTTCTTT. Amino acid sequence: CSGGTGPNTEAFF.

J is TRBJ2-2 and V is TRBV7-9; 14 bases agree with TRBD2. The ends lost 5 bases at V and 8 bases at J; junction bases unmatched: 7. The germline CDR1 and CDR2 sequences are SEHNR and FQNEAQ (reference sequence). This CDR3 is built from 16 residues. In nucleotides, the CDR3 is TGTGCCAGCAGCCCGGGACTAGCGGGAGAGGCAGGGGAGCTGTTTTTT. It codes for CASSPGLAGEAGELFF.

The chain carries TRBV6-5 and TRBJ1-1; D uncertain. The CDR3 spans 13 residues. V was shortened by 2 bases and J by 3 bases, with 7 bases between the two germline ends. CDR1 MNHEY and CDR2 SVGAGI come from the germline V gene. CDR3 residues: CASSYPGYTEAFF. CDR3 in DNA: TGTGCCAGCAGTTACCCCGGGTACACTGAAGCTTTCTTT.

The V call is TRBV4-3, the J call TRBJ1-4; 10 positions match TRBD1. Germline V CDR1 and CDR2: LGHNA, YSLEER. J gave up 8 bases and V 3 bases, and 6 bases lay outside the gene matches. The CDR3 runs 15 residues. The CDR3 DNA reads TGCGCCAGCAGCCAGGAGGGACAGGGGTGGGAAAAACTGTTTTTT. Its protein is CASSQEGQGWEKLFF.

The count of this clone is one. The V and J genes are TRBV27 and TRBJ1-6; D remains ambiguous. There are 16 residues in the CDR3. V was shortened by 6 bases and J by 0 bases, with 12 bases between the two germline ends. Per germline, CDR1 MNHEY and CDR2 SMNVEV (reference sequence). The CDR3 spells CASRLGWSSYNSPLHF. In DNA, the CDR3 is TGTGCCAGCAGATTAGGGTGGAGCTCCTATAATTCACCCCTCCACTTT.

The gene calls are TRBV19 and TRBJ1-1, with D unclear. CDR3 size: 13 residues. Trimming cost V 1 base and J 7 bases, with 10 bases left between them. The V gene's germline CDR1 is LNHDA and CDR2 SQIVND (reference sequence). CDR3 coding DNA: TGTGCCAGTAGTATAGTCAGTCCAGGTGAAGCTTTCTTT. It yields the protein CASSIVSPGEAFF.

The CDR3 DNA sequence: TGCAGCGTTGCACAGGGGCATGGCTACACCTTC. Translating gives CSVAQGHGYTF. The rearrangement joins TRBV29-1 to TRBJ1-2; 7 nucleotides align to TRBD1. The CDR3 is 11 amino acids. In germline, CDR1 is SQVTM, CDR2 ANQGSEA. V lost 4 bases to trimming and J lost 6 bases; unmatched junction nucleotides: 2. The whole variable domain, filled in from reference TRBV29-1 and TRBJ1-2, reads SAVISQKPSRDICQRGTSLTIQCQVDSQVTMMFWYRQQPGQSLTLIATANQGSEATYESGFVIDKFPISRPNLTFSTLTVSNMSPEDSSIYLCSVAQGHGYTFGSGTRLTVV.

In nucleotides, the CDR3 is TGTGCCAGCAGTTACGGGACTAGCTTTTACAATGAGCAGTTCTTC. This sequence encodes CASSYGTSFYNEQFF. The chain recombines TRBV27 with TRBJ2-1, with TRBD2 matching over 9 bases. CDR3 length: 15 amino acids. CDR1 MNHEY and CDR2 SMNVEV come from the germline V gene (reference sequence). The V segment lost 4 bases and the J segment 4 bases; nucleotides outside the gene matches: 5.

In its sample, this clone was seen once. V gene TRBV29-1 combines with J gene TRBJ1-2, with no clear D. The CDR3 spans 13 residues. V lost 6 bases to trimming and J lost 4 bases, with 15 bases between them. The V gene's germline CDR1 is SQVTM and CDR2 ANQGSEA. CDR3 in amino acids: CSVPPVGRYGYTF. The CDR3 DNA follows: TGCAGCGTCCCGCCAGTAGGTCGCTATGGCTACACCTTC.

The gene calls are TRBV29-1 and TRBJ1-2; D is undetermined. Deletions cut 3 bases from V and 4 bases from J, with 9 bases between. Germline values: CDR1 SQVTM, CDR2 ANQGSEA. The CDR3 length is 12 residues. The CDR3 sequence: CSVETQSYGYTF. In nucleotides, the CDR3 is TGCAGCGTTGAGACTCAGAGCTATGGCTACACCTTC.

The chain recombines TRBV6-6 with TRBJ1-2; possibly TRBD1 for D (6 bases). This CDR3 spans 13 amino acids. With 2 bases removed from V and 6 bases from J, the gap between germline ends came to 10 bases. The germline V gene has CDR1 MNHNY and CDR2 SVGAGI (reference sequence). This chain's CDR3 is CASSYQGRDGYTF. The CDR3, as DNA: TGTGCCAGCAGTTACCAGGGGAGGGATGGCTACACCTTC.

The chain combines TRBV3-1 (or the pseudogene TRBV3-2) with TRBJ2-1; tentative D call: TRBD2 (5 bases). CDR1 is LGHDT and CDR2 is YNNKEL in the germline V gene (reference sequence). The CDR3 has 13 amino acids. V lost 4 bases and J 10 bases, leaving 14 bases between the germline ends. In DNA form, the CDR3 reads TGTGCCAGCAGCCGCTACTCCTCGGGGGAGCAGTTCTTC. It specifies CASSRYSSGEQFF.

CDR3 loop: CASSRQNYGYTF. Written as DNA, the CDR3 is TGTGCCAGCAGTCGACAGAACTATGGCTACACCTTC. The gene calls are TRBV3-1 (or the pseudogene TRBV3-2) and TRBJ1-2, with D possibly matching TRBD1 (5 bases). Germline CDR1 reads LGHDT; CDR2 reads YNNKEL (reference sequence). This CDR3 comprises 12 residues. V lost 6 bases to trimming and J lost 2 bases, with 7 bases between them.

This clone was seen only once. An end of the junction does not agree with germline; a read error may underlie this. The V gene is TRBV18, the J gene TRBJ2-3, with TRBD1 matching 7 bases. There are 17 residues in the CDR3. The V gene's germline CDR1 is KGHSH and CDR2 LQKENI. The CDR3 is CASPPPGTNRQGDTQYF. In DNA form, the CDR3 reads TGTGCCAGCCCACCGCCGGGGACCAACCGACAGGGAGATACGCAGTATTTT.

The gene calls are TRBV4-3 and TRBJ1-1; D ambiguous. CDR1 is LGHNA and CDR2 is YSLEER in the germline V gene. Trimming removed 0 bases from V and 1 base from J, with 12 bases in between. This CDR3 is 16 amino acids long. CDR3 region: CASSQDLWRGNTEAFF. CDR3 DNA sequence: TGCGCCAGCAGCCAAGATCTCTGGCGGGGGAACACTGAAGCTTTCTTT.

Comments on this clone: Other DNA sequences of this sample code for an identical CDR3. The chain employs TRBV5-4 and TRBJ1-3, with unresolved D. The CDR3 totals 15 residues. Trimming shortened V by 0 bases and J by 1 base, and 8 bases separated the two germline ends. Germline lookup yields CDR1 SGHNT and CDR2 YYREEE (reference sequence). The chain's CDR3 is CASSLAGSSGNTIYF. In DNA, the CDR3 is TGTGCCAGCAGCTTGGCCGGCTCTTCTGGAAACACCATATATTTT. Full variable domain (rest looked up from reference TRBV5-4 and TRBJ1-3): ETGVTQSPTHLIKTRGQQVTLRCSSQSGHNTVSWYQQALGQGPQFIFQYYREEENGRGNFPPRFSGLQFPNYSSELNVNALELDDSALYLCASSLAGSSGNTIYFGEGSWLTVV.

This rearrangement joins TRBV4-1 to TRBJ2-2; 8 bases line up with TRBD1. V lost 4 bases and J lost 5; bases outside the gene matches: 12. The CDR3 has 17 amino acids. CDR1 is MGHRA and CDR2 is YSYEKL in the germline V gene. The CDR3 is CASSLLGQGAGTGELFF. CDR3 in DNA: TGCGCCAGCAGCCTCTTGGGGCAGGGGGCAGGGACCGGGGAGCTGTTTTTT.

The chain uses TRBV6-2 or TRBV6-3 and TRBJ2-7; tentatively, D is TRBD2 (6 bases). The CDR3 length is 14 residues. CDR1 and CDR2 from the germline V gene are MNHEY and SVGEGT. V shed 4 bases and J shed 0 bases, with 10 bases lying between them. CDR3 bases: TGTGCCAGCAGTTTCTCGACTAGCTCCTACGAGCAGTACGTC. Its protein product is CASSFSTSSYEQYV.

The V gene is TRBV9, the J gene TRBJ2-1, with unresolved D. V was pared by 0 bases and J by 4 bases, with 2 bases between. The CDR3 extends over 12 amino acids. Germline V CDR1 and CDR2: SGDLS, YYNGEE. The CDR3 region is CASSVAYNEQFF. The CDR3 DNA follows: TGTGCCAGCAGCGTAGCTTACAATGAGCAGTTCTTC.

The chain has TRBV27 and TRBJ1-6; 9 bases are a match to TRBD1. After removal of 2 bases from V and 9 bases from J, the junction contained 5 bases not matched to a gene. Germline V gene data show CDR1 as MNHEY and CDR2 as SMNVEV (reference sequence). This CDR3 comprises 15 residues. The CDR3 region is CASSLNTGGGSPLHF. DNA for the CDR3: TGTGCCAGCAGTTTAAACACAGGGGGCGGTTCACCCCTCCACTTT.